A selection of T cell receptor beta chains follows, all from one sample in a study of cytomegalovirus exposure and HLA in healthy donors. Using immunoSEQ multiplex PCR, the repertoire was profiled, and TCRdb retains in-frame clones only, with some absent. The sample records 55,000 to 75,000 clones, approximately 60% being singletons. The material sequenced was PBMCs. The receptors shown here come from a man younger than 45 in good health and CMV-seronegative. Both conserved end residues are part of each CDR3. A D gene is named only where the DNA matches it firmly. A row's size may be missing; if present it is once, few, many or a size class.

j_gene: TRBJ2-5
abundance: -
v_gene: TRBV4-1
d_gene: -
CDR3nt: TGCGCCAGCAGCCAAGATGGGGCAGGGGTTATAGAGACCCAGTACTTC
CDR3aa: CASSQDGAGVIETQYF

j_gene: TRBJ1-3
abundance: -
v_gene: TRBV29-1
d_gene: -
CDR3nt: TGCAGCGTCGCCCGCGATTCTGGAAACACCATATATTTT
CDR3aa: CSVARDSGNTIYF

j_gene: TRBJ1-1
abundance: -
v_gene: TRBV29-1
d_gene: -
CDR3nt: TGCAGCGTTGAGGGGGGTATTGACACTGAAGCTTTCTTT
CDR3aa: CSVEGGIDTEAFF

j_gene: TRBJ2-7
abundance: -
v_gene: TRBV11-1
d_gene: -
CDR3nt: TGTGCCAGCAGCCCGAGAGGTACCCCCAGTGGCGAGCAGTACTTC
CDR3aa: CASSPRGTPSGEQYF

j_gene: TRBJ1-2
abundance: -
v_gene: TRBV2
d_gene: -
CDR3nt: TGTGCCAGCAGTGAATCCCTCGCAGGGGCCTATGGCTACACCTTC
CDR3aa: CASSESLAGAYGYTF

j_gene: TRBJ2-7
abundance: few
v_gene: TRBV7-3
d_gene: -
CDR3nt: TGTGCCAGCAGCACAACAGGGAAGGCAGGCGAGCAGTACTTC
CDR3aa: CASSTTGKAGEQYF

j_gene: TRBJ1-2
abundance: few
v_gene: TRBV6-5
d_gene: TRBD1
CDR3nt: TGTGCCAGCAGCTCAGACAGGGCCTATGGCTACACCTTC
CDR3aa: CASSSDRAYGYTF

j_gene: TRBJ2-1
abundance: -
v_gene: TRBV25-1
d_gene: TRBD2
CDR3nt: TGTGCCAGCAGTGAGACTAGCGGTTACAATGAGCAGTTCTTC
CDR3aa: CASSETSGYNEQFF

j_gene: TRBJ1-2
abundance: -
v_gene: TRBV10-3
d_gene: -
CDR3nt: TGTGCCATCAGTGAGGGGGGGACGGTTGGCTACACCTTC
CDR3aa: CAISEGGTVGYTF

j_gene: TRBJ2-5
abundance: -
v_gene: TRBV29-1
d_gene: -
CDR3nt: TGCAGCATAGTAAACCGGGAGGAGACCCAGTACTTC
CDR3aa: CSIVNREETQYF

j_gene: TRBJ2-1
abundance: -
v_gene: TRBV7-6
d_gene: TRBD2
CDR3nt: TGTGCCAGCAGCCTAGCGGGGGCCCACAATGAGCAGTTCTTC
CDR3aa: CASSLAGAHNEQFF

j_gene: TRBJ2-7
abundance: -
v_gene: TRBV15
d_gene: TRBD2
CDR3nt: TGTGCCACCAGCAGGGGCGGGGGTCTCTCCTACGAGCAGTACTTC
CDR3aa: CATSRGGGLSYEQYF

j_gene: TRBJ1-1
abundance: -
v_gene: TRBV6-5
d_gene: TRBD1
CDR3nt: TGTGCCAGCAGAACAGGGGGCCTGAACACTGAAGCTTTCTTT
CDR3aa: CASRTGGLNTEAFF

j_gene: TRBJ2-6
abundance: -
v_gene: TRBV4-1
d_gene: -
CDR3nt: TGCGCCAGCAGCCAAGTGGGGGGAACTGGGGCCAACGTCCTGACTTTC
CDR3aa: CASSQVGGTGANVLTF

j_gene: TRBJ1-1
abundance: -
v_gene: TRBV6-6
d_gene: TRBD1
CDR3nt: TGTGCCAGCAGCAGGGACAGGGTCGAAGCTTTCTTT
CDR3aa: CASSRDRVEAFF

j_gene: TRBJ1-6
abundance: -
v_gene: TRBV7-6
d_gene: -
CDR3nt: TGTGCCAGCAAGAGCTCCTATAATTCACCCCTCCACTTT
CDR3aa: CASKSSYNSPLHF